This TCR beta chain was recorded in a study of blood T cells in healthy people across ages. A second about 6 to 11 cycle PCR used barcoded and J-beta primers. MiXCR, run by TCRdb on the 5' RACE reads, gives a single entry per CDR3 protein. The sample lists about 1.4 million distinct CDR3 sequences, 59% occurring once. V shed 3 bases and J 5 bases; nucleotides not matched to a gene: 12. This CDR3 region has 16 residues. This clonotype was found a few times. Sequenced sample: blood. The chain is built from TRBV12-3 or TRBV12-4 and TRBJ2-5; 7 bases line up with TRBD2. This sequence originates from a man aged 18 to 30 in good health. CDR3: CASSFTSAPTGETQYF. The CDR3 bases are TGTGCCAGCAGTTTTACTAGCGCACCGACTGGGGAGACCCAGTACTTC.